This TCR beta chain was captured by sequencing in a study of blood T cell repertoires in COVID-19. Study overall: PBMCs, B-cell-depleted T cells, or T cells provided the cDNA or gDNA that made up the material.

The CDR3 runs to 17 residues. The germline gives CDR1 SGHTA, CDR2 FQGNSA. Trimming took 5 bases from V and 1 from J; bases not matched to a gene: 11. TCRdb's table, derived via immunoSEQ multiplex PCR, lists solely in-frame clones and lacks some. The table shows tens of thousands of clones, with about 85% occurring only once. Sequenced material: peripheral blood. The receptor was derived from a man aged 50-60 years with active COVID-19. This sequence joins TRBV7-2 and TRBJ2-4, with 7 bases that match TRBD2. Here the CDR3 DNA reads TGTGCCAGCAGCAGGCGGGGGATGTTGAGGGCCAAAAACATTCAGTACTTC. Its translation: CASSRRGMLRAKNIQYF.